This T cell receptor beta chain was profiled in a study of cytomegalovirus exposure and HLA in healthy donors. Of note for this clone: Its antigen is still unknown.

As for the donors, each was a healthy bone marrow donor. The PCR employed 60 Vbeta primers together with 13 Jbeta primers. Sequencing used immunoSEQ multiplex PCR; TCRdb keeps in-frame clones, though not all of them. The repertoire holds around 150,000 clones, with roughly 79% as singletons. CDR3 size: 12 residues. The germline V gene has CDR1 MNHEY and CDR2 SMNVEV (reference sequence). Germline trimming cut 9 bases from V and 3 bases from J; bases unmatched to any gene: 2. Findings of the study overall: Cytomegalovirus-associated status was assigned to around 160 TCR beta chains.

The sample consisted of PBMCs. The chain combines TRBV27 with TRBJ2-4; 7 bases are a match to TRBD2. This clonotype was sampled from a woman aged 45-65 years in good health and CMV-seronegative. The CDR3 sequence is CARGRGKNIQYF. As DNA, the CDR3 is TGTGCCAGGGGGAGGGGCAAAAACATTCAGTACTTC.